This T cell receptor (beta chain) was found in a study of glioma-infiltrating T cells. Findings of the study overall: Patients with low tissue-blood divergence carried a signature set of shared blood CDR3 motifs.

TCR alpha and beta CDR3 regions were amplified from RNA using iRepertoire nested multiplex PCR. TCRdb processed the multiplex PCR reads anew with MiXCR; each CDR3 protein has one entry. This table holds 300,000 to 450,000 distinct CDR3 sequences, 41% found once. This CDR3 region has 14 residues. Germline values: CDR1 LGHDT, CDR2 YNNKEL (reference sequence). The V and J ends lost 8 bases and 3 bases respectively, with 17 bases between them. Comments on this clonotype: Its antigen is still unknown.

This chain joins TRBV3-1 and TRBJ2-7; D gene ambiguous. Sequencing was performed on glioma tissue, nonneoplastic brain tissue, or PBMCs (not recorded which). The clonotype was recovered from a human donor with low-grade glioma or glioblastoma, undergoing nonglioma brain surgery, or in good health (not recorded which). The CDR3: CASGPRGGYYEQYF. As DNA, the CDR3 is TGTGCCAGCGGGCCCCGCGGCGGTTACTACGAGCAGTACTTC.